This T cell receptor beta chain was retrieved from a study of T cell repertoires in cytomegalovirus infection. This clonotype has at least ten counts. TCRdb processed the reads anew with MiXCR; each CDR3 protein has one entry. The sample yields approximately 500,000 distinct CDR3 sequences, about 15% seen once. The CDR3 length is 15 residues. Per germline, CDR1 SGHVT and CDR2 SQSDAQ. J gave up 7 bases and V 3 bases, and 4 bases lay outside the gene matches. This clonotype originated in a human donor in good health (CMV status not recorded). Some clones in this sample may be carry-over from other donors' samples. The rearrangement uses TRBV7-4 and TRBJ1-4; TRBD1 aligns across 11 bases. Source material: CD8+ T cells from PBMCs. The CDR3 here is CASSFPDRGPEKLFF. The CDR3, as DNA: TGTGCCAGCAGCTTCCCGGACAGGGGGCCTGAAAAACTGTTTTTT.